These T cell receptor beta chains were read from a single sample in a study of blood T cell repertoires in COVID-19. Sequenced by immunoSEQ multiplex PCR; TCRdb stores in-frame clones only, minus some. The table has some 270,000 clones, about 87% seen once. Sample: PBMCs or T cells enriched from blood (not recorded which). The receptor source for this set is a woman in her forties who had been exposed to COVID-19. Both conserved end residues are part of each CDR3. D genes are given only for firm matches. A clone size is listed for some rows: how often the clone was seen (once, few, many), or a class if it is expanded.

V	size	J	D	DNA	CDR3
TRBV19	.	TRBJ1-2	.	TGTGCCAGTTCGGGTTATGGCTACACCTTC	CASSGYGYTF
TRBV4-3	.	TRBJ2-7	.	TGCGCCAGCAGCAACAGGGATACCTACGAGCAGTACTTC	CASSNRDTYEQYF
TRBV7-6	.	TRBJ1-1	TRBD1	TGTGCCAGCAGCTTGGGCAGGGGGGCTGAAGCTTTCTTT	CASSLGRGAEAFF
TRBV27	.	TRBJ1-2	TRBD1	TGTGCCAGCAGCGGACAGGGCAGAAATGGCTACACCTTC	CASSGQGRNGYTF
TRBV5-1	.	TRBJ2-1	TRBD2	TGTGCCAGCAGCCCTTATCTAGCGGGAGGAGATGAGCAGTTCTTC	CASSPYLAGGDEQFF
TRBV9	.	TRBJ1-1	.	TGTGCCAGCAGCGTTGGAACAGGGAGAGCTTTCTTT	CASSVGTGRAFF
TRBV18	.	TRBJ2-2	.	TGTGCCAGCTCACCGACTACCGGGAGCCAGGCGAACACCGGGGAGCTGTTTTTT	CASSPTTGSQANTGELFF
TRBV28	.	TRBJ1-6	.	TGTGCCAGCCTAAGGAGGGGTTTGGGTTCACCCCTCCACTTT	CASLRRGLGSPLHF
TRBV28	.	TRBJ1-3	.	TGTGCCAGCAGTTTAACGGGGGGCGGAAACACCATATATTTT	CASSLTGGGNTIYF
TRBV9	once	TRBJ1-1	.	TGTGCCAGCAGCGTATCCAACAGGGAGAACACTGAAGCTTTCTTT	CASSVSNRENTEAFF
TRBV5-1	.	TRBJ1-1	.	TGCGCCAGCAGCCCTTCCACGACAGGTGGAAACACTGAAGCTTTCTTT	CASSPSTTGGNTEAFF
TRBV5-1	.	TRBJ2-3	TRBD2	TGCGCCAGCAGCTTGAGCCTAGCGGGGGCCACAGATACGCAGTATTTT	CASSLSLAGATDTQYF
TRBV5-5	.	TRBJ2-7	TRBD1	TGTGCCAGCAGCCCGGGACAGGGGTACGACGAGCAGTACTTC	CASSPGQGYDEQYF
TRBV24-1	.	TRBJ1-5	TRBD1	TGTGCCACCAGTGACGCCGGGACAGGGGCAATTCATAGCAATCAGCCCCAGCATTTT	CATSDAGTGAIHSNQPQHF
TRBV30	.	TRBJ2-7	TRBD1	TGTGCCTGGAGTGTAAGGGGGCCATTATCCTACGAGCAGTACTTC	CAWSVRGPLSYEQYF
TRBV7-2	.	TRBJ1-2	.	TGTGCCAGCAGCTTATACGGGGAGGAGCGAGGCTACACCTTC	CASSLYGEERGYTF
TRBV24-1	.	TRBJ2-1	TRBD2	TGTGCCACCAGTGATCCCGGGACTAGCGGCCGCAATGAGCAGTTCTTC	CATSDPGTSGRNEQFF
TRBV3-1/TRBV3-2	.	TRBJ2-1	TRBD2	TGTGCCACCCGGAGGACTAGCGGCAATGAGCAGTTCTTC	CATRRTSGNEQFF
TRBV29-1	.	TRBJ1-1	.	TGCAGCGTTGAGGGGCTGAACACTGAAGCTTTCTTT	CSVEGLNTEAFF
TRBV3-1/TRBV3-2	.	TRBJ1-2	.	TGTGCCAGCAGCCAGGGACTGGGCGGCTACACCTTC	CASSQGLGGYTF
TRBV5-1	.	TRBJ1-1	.	TGCGCCAGCAGCTCAGGACTGATTTATGAAGCTTTCTTT	CASSSGLIYEAFF
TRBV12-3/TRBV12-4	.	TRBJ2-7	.	TGTGCCAGCAGTTTGGCTAGCATCCCCGAGCAGTACTTC	CASSLASIPEQYF